This TCR beta chain was observed in a study of cytomegalovirus exposure and HLA in healthy donors. Points from the study as a whole: Fewer N-insertions than the roughly 670-donor mean were reportedly shown by an Asian-associated ancestry cluster in a later analysis.

PCR was performed using 60 Vbeta and 13 Jbeta primers. TCRdb's table, derived via immunoSEQ multiplex PCR, lists solely in-frame clones and lacks some. The data show about 120,000 clones, 65% to 80% seen once. Trimming removed 11 bases from V and 1 base from J; junction bases left unmatched: 5. Germline V gives CDR1 KGHSH, CDR2 LQKENI. There are 13 residues in the CDR3. Concerning this clone itself: What it recognizes is unknown.

J is TRBJ1-1 and V is TRBV18, with TRBD1 matching over 9 bases. The sequencing input was PBMCs. This receptor was obtained from a man aged 35 to 55 in good health and CMV-seropositive. This CDR3 reads CAGEQGANTEAFF. The DNA for the CDR3 is TGTGCCGGAGAACAGGGGGCGAACACTGAAGCTTTCTTT.